What follows are 18 T cell receptor beta chains derived from one specimen sequenced in a study of tumor-infiltrating lymphocytes in primary liver carcinoma. Researchers generated TCR beta cDNA from about 460 ng of total RNA, relying on a constant-region primer. Library construction for TCR beta comprised three nested multiplex PCR rounds performed with slightly modified ARM-PCR. Primers for the first two PCR rounds were TRBV1-TRBV30 forward primers and a C-beta reverse primer (roughly 10 cycles per round). MiXCR, run by TCRdb on the multiplex PCR reads, gives a single entry per CDR3 protein. The repertoire holds fewer than 350,000 distinct CDR3 sequences, with 65% as singletons. Alongside blood RNA obtained from unsorted whole blood, germline DNA was also extracted. Sequencing was carried out using peripheral blood. These receptors all come from a man in his forties with primary liver carcinoma and hepatitis B virus infection.

Concerning this clonotype itself: One end of the junction does not line up with germline, which may come from a read error. CDR3 nucleotides: TGTACCAGCAGCTTGGCCAGGGGACAGGGCTACGGCTACACCTTC. As protein: CTSSLARGQGYGYTF. The genes are TRBV5-4 and TRBJ1-2; the match to TRBD1 covers 9 bases. Germline V lookup: CDR1 SGHNT, CDR2 YYREEE (reference sequence). The CDR3 consists of 15 residues.

This clonotype occurred many times. The rearrangement uses TRBV12-3 or TRBV12-4 and TRBJ2-5, with 11 bases identical to TRBD2. The V and J ends lost 6 bases and 4 bases, in that order; junction bases with no gene match: 1. The CDR3 extends over 13 amino acids. DNA for the CDR3: TGTGCCAGCAGGGGACTAGCGGTAGAGACCCAGTACTTC. Translating gives CASRGLAVETQYF.

Points on this clonotype: This likely comes from a read error, as the CDR3 has no conserved phenylalanine or tryptophan at its end. This chain connects TRBV6-2 or TRBV6-3 to TRBJ2-5, with 7 positions matching TRBD1. V dropped 6 bases and J dropped 5; count of bases not matched to a gene: 12. The CDR3 is made up of 15 amino acids. Germline V CDR1 and CDR2: MNHEY, SVGEGT. CDR3 amino acids: CASSRGTARKETQYL. In DNA form, the CDR3 reads TGTGCCAGCAGCCGAGGGACAGCAAGGAAGGAGACCCAGTACCTC.

This clonotype was recorded a few times. The chain employs TRBV5-1 and TRBJ2-1; possibly TRBD2 for D (5 bases). The CDR3 runs to 15 residues. Trimming removed 0 bases at V and 8 bases at J, with 15 bases between. Germline CDR1 reads SGHRS; CDR2 reads YFSETQ. The CDR3 DNA sequence: TGCGCCAGCAGCTTGGCGGGTCAAGGCGGGCATGAGCAGTTCTTC. Translation: CASSLAGQGGHEQFF.

This clonotype was seen ten or more times. The J gene is TRBJ2-7, the V gene TRBV4-1, with 11 bases lining up with TRBD2. The trim removed 0 bases at V and 3 bases at J, leaving 7 bases unmatched. The germline V gene encodes CDR1 MGHRA and CDR2 YSYEKL. The CDR3 covers 17 residues. Here the CDR3 DNA reads TGCGCCAGCAGCCAAGACTCATCGGGACTAGCGGTCTACGAGCAGTACTTC. This codes for CASSQDSSGLAVYEQYF.

This clonotype was counted between two and nine times. The CDR3 protein is CASSESGAPQTQYF. The CDR3 bases are TGCGCCAGCAGCGAAAGCGGTGCGCCACAGACCCAGTACTTC. The chain combines TRBV10-1 with TRBJ2-5, with TRBD2 as a possible D gene (5 bases). Germline assignment: CDR1 WNHNN and CDR2 SYGVQD (reference sequence). The V end lost 6 bases, the J end lost 6 bases, and 17 bases lay between the germline ends. The CDR3 loop spans 14 amino acids.

As to this clonotype: The germline gene is not matched at one end of the junction; a read error may be the cause. J is TRBJ2-1 and V is TRBV11-2, with D maybe TRBD1 (5 bases). The CDR3 runs to 15 residues. The V gene's germline CDR1 is SGHAT and CDR2 FQNNGV. The CDR3 reads CDSSVSQGPYNEEFF. In nucleotides, the CDR3 is TGTGACAGCAGCGTAAGTCAGGGCCCTTACAATGAGGAGTTCTTC.

This clonotype showed up many times. The chain couples TRBV12-3 or TRBV12-4 to TRBJ2-7; 7 positions match TRBD2. The ends lost 6 bases at V and 7 bases at J; junction bases unmatched: 12. This CDR3 spans 14 amino acids. CDR3 loop: CASRLSSGSLEQYF. Here the CDR3 DNA reads TGTGCCAGCAGACTCAGTAGCGGGTCTTTGGAGCAGTACTTC.

With respect to this clonotype: A clone one base away is much larger, so this may be a read error. This is likely a read error, given that the CDR3 carries no conserved phenylalanine or tryptophan at its end. The V and J genes are TRBV29-1 and TRBJ2-2; possible D gene TRBD1, 6 bases. This CDR3 is 13 amino acids long. Germline values: CDR1 SQVTM, CDR2 ANQGSEA. V was shortened by 4 bases and J by 4 bases, with 10 bases between the two germline ends. The CDR3 nucleotides are TGCAGCGTTGGGGTAGGGGGCACCGGGGAGCTGTTTTCT. It codes for CSVGVGGTGELFS.

This clonotype was seen ten or more times. V is TRBV4-1 and J is TRBJ2-7; 13 bases are shared with TRBD2. This CDR3 has 15 residues. Germline CDR1 reads MGHRA; CDR2 reads YSYEKL. V lost 2 bases and J lost 9; bases outside the gene matches: 7. The CDR3 here is CASSQSLAGGPGQYF. Written as DNA, the CDR3 is TGCGCCAGCAGCCAATCACTAGCGGGAGGGCCTGGGCAGTACTTC.

A note on this clonotype: Since a much larger clone is just one base distant, this may be a read error. CDR3 in DNA: TGTGCCAGCAGTCAGAGGCACTTAGGGAAGACCCAGTACTTC. It encodes CASSQRHLGKTQYF. The gene calls are TRBV6-5 and TRBJ2-5; D call uncertain. There are 14 residues in the CDR3. CDR1 MNHEY and CDR2 SVGAGI come from the germline V gene. The V gene lost 5 bases and the J gene lost 6 bases, with 16 bases spanning the gap.

A remark on this clonotype: A much larger clone lies one base from this, so it may be a read error. No DNA is shown, since the ends of the CDR3 on it are uncertain; the CDR3 is the one TCRdb lists. The chain combines TRBV29-1 with TRBJ2-2; the table's D gene call, TRBD2, was not cross checked with the DNA. Germline V CDR1 and CDR2: SQVTM, ANQGSEA. The CDR3 totals 15 residues, both ends included. CDR3 amino acids: CSVEVAEGITGEMFF.

The chain couples TRBV5-1 to TRBJ2-3, with D possibly being TRBD2 (6 bases). CDR1 SGHRS and CDR2 YFSETQ come from the germline V gene. The V gene lost 6 bases and the J gene lost 3 bases, with 14 bases spanning the gap. CDR3 length: 14 amino acids. CDR3 residues: CASTGGRPTDTQYF. As DNA, the CDR3 is TGCGCCAGCACTGGAGGGCGTCCGACAGATACGCAGTATTTT.

The table lists this clonotype with a few counts. V and J are TRBV5-6 and TRBJ2-2; 7 positions agree with TRBD1. The CDR3 totals 17 residues. The germline gives CDR1 SGHDT, CDR2 YYEEEE. V shed 4 bases, J shed 2 bases, and the junction held 11 bases outside the gene matches. The CDR3 DNA reads as TGTGCCAGCAGCCACTACAACGGACAGGTCAACACCGGGGAGCTGTTTTTT. This encodes CASSHYNGQVNTGELFF. Using reference TRBV5-6 and TRBJ2-2 for the parts outside the CDR3, the full variable domain is DAGVTQSPTHLIKTRGQQVTLRCSPKSGHDTVSWYQQALGQGPQFIFQYYEEEERQRGNFPDRFSGHQFPNYSSELNVNALLLGDSALYLCASSHYNGQVNTGELFFGEGSRLTVL.

The gene calls are TRBV11-2 and TRBJ2-4; TRBD2 aligns across 8 bases. Germline V gene data show CDR1 as SGHAT and CDR2 as FQNNGV. Trimming cost V 5 bases and J 8 bases; bases outside gene matches: 20. This CDR3 region has 18 residues. Here the CDR3 reads CASSPKHAYGTGRDIQYF. The CDR3 coding sequence is TGTGCCAGCAGCCCAAAGCACGCCTACGGGACCGGGAGGGACATTCAGTACTTC.

This clonotype turned up a few times. A read error may be the cause here, since a much bigger clone is one base away. The CDR3 reads CASSRSGPAGFDYEQYF. CDR3 sequence (DNA): TGTGCCAGCAGCCGTAGTGGGCCAGCGGGGTTCGACTACGAGCAGTACTTC. The chain combines TRBV13 with TRBJ2-7, with 7 nucleotides matching TRBD2. The CDR3 length is 17 residues. After removal of 5 bases from V and 3 bases from J, the junction contained 16 bases not matched to a gene. Germline V gene data show CDR1 as PRHDT and CDR2 as FYEKMQ (reference sequence).

Here the CDR3 DNA reads TGCAGCGTACGGGACGACACGATGGATCAATACTTC. Amino acid sequence: CSVRDDTMDQYF. The chain has TRBV29-1 and TRBJ2-7; the D call may be TRBD1 or TRBD2 (5 bases each). V lost 6 bases, J lost 13 bases, and 22 bases lay in between. This CDR3 region has 12 residues. CDR1 and CDR2 from the germline V gene are SQVTM and ANQGSEA.

On this clonotype: This could be a read error, since a much larger clone is one nucleotide away. This chain uses TRBV12-3 or TRBV12-4 with TRBJ2-3; 7 bases align to TRBD1. The CDR3 loop spans 15 amino acids. The junction had 5 bases not matched to a gene; V was cut back by 3 bases and J by 2 bases. CDR3 residues: CASSFSDRDTDTQYF. DNA of the CDR3: TGTGCCAGCAGTTTCTCTGACAGGGACACAGATACGCAGTATTTT.